Listed here are 16 T cell receptor beta chains from one sample, sequenced in a study of vaccination effects on CD4 cells after COVID-19. Sequencing was performed with immunoSEQ multiplex PCR; in TCRdb, only in-frame clones are kept and a portion is missing. The sample includes about 79,000 clones, about 70% of them seen just once. Their target antigens are unknown. Antigen-specific CD4+ T cells expanded by the ViraFEST assay with viral peptide pools were then sequenced. Investigators separated out CD4+ T cells once approximately 9 days of culture had passed. Sequenced material: CD4+ T cells from PBMCs cultured with HCoV-229E spike peptides, taken before COVID-19 vaccination. The source is a human donor who received a COVID-19 vaccine.

This clone showed up just once. The V gene is TRBV24-1, the J gene TRBJ2-1; 11 bases fit TRBD2. This CDR3 region has 16 residues. The V and J ends lost 5 bases and 0 bases, in that order; junction bases with no gene match: 2. Germline CDR1 and CDR2: KGHDR and SFDVKD. The CDR3 nucleotides are TGTGCCACCAGTGGGGGGACTAGCGGCTCCTACAATGAGCAGTTCTTC. Translation: CATSGGTSGSYNEQFF.

This rearrangement joins TRBV20-1 to TRBJ1-1; no firm D call. This CDR3 is built from 12 residues. Germline assignment: CDR1 DFQATT and CDR2 SNEGSKA (reference sequence). Trimming cost V 4 bases and J 4 bases, with 10 bases left between them. The DNA of the CDR3 is TGCAGTGCTATTGACACCGGCACTGAAGCTTTCTTT. Encoded protein: CSAIDTGTEAFF.

The chain recombines TRBV9 with TRBJ2-3; 7 bases fit TRBD2. Germline loops: CDR1 SGDLS, CDR2 YYNGEE. Unmatched junction bases numbered 12, after V lost 4 bases and J lost 1 base. The CDR3 is made up of 17 amino acids. The CDR3 DNA is TGTGCCAGCAGCACCGGGGGGAACCGGGGGGGCACAGATACGCAGTATTTT. It yields the protein CASSTGGNRGGTDTQYF.

The count of this clone is one. J is TRBJ1-5 and V is TRBV12-3 or TRBV12-4; D is perhaps TRBD1 (5 bases). V was pared by 3 bases and J by 5 bases, with 8 bases between. This CDR3 contains 13 residues. The CDR3 reads CASSFFRDQPQHF. The CDR3 nucleotides read TGTGCCAGCAGTTTTTTCAGGGATCAGCCCCAGCATTTT.

This chain connects TRBV24-1 to TRBJ2-5; D possibly matches TRBD1 or TRBD2 (6 bases each). The germline V gene has CDR1 KGHDR and CDR2 SFDVKD. The CDR3 totals 15 residues. Trimming took off 2 bases at V and 5 bases at J, with 14 bases between the two ends. The CDR3 coding sequence is TGTGCCACCAGTGATTCGCCCCGGGGGCTCGAGACCCAGTACTTC. As protein: CATSDSPRGLETQYF.

The CDR3 bases are TGTGCCAGCACTTACCAACCCGGGACTGCAACTAACTATGGCTACACCTTC. This gives the protein CASTYQPGTATNYGYTF. The rearrangement links TRBV5-5 to TRBJ1-2; weak D call: TRBD1 (5 bases). The CDR3 loop spans 17 amino acids. Germline V gene lookup returns CDR1 SGHKS and CDR2 YYEKEE (reference sequence). The ends were cut back, 6 bases at V and 0 bases at J, with 21 bases in the middle.

The V gene is TRBV4-1, the J gene TRBJ2-7; 8 bases map to TRBD2. Germline V CDR1 and CDR2: MGHRA, YSYEKL. The V gene end was trimmed by 1 base and the J gene end by 4 bases; junction bases not matched to a gene: 12. This CDR3 is built from 17 residues. In DNA form, the CDR3 reads TGCGCCAGCAGCCAAGCCTTTGGGCGGGGGGACTATTACGAGCAGTACGTC. It is translated as CASSQAFGRGDYYEQYV.

The rearrangement joins TRBV24-1 to TRBJ2-1; 10 bases match TRBD2. The CDR3 sequence is 13 residues long. Germline assignment: CDR1 KGHDR and CDR2 SFDVKD. V lost 8 bases to trimming and J lost 8 bases; unmatched junction nucleotides: 5. In nucleotides, the CDR3 is TGTGCCACCAAAACAAGCGGGGGGGATGAGCAGTTCTTC. This encodes CATKTSGGDEQFF.

This clone showed up just a few times. The V call is TRBV18, the J call TRBJ1-5; D is undetermined. The CDR3 contains 14 residues. The germline V and J ends were trimmed by 3 bases and 9 bases, with 15 bases remaining between them. CDR1 is KGHSH and CDR2 is LQKENI in the germline V gene. The chain's CDR3 is CASSPDRESWPQHF. DNA of the CDR3: TGTGCCAGCTCACCCGACCGTGAATCATGGCCCCAGCATTTT.

The genes are TRBV7-2 and TRBJ1-3; the D is unclear. CDR3 length: 14 amino acids. The V gene's germline CDR1 is SGHTA and CDR2 FQGNSA. V lost 4 bases to trimming and J lost 0 bases, with 7 bases between them. This chain's CDR3 is CASSSGPSGNTIYF. The CDR3 region has the DNA TGTGCCAGCAGCTCGGGTCCCTCTGGAAACACCATATATTTT. The complete variable domain, with remaining parts taken from reference TRBV7-2 and TRBJ1-3, reads GAGVSQSPSNKVTEKGKDVELRCDPISGHTALYWYRQSLGQGLEFLIYFQGNSAPDKSGLPSDRFSAERTGGSVSTLTIQRTQQEDSAVYLCASSSGPSGNTIYFGEGSWLTVV.

The genes are TRBV7-2 and TRBJ2-7; D is perhaps TRBD1 (6 bases). The CDR3 spans 14 residues. V lost 5 bases and J lost 2, with 13 bases in between. The germline CDR1 and CDR2 sequences are SGHTA and FQGNSA. In DNA, the CDR3 is TGTGCCAGCAGCCACCGGGGACAAGCCTACGAGCAGTACGTC. Translating it yields CASSHRGQAYEQYV.

This sequence joins TRBV29-1 and TRBJ1-2; 7 bases are a match to TRBD1. The CDR3 spans 12 residues. The germline CDR1 and CDR2 sequences are SQVTM and ANQGSEA. V was pared by 7 bases and J by 0 bases, with 2 bases of the junction left unmatched. Written as DNA, the CDR3 is TGCAGCGGGGGACAGCCTAACTATGGCTACACCTTC. It specifies CSGGQPNYGYTF.

The chain recombines TRBV2 with TRBJ1-5, with D possibly being TRBD1 (5 bases). Germline V gene data show CDR1 as SNHLY and CDR2 as FYNNEI. This CDR3 contains 13 residues. V was cut by 4 bases and J by 4 bases, with 8 bases left in between. CDR3 DNA sequence: TGTGCCAGCAGTGTTCGGGGGAATCAGCCCCAGCATTTT. It is translated as CASSVRGNQPQHF.

The chain couples TRBV5-1 to TRBJ1-2, with 9 bases matching TRBD1. Germline V gene data show CDR1 as SGHRS and CDR2 as YFSETQ. The V gene end was trimmed by 7 bases and the J gene end by 5 bases; junction bases not matched to a gene: 12. The CDR3 spans 15 residues. The CDR3: CASGDKTGGVYGYTF. CDR3 DNA: TGCGCCAGCGGGGACAAGACAGGGGGAGTGTATGGCTACACCTTC.

The V and J genes are TRBV6-6 and TRBJ2-7, with TRBD1 matching 7 bases. This CDR3 spans 15 amino acids. Germline V gene sequence: CDR1 MNHNY, CDR2 SVGAGI (reference sequence). J gave up 4 bases and V 5 bases, and 11 bases lay outside the gene matches. The CDR3 here is CASSLADRVMYEQYV. The CDR3 DNA reads as TGTGCCAGCAGTCTTGCAGACAGGGTAATGTACGAGCAGTACGTC.

The chain employs TRBV11-3 and TRBJ1-4; possibly TRBD1 for D (6 bases). Germline CDR1 is SGHNT and CDR2 is YENEEA. The CDR3 runs 15 residues. The V end was cut by 6 bases, the J end by 0 bases, with 11 bases between. The CDR3 region is CASRSRTATNEKLFF. The CDR3 coding sequence is TGTGCCAGCAGGTCCCGGACAGCAACTAATGAAAAACTGTTTTTT.